A single sample is the source of the 24 T cell receptor beta chains below, sequenced in a study of cytomegalovirus exposure and HLA in healthy donors. 13 Jbeta primers and 60 Vbeta primers were used for the PCR. Produced via immunoSEQ multiplex PCR; TCRdb's table is partial and in-frame only. Of about 91,000 clones listed, 90% are singletons. The material sequenced was PBMCs. The origin of the receptors is a man aged 18 to 30 in good health and CMV-seronegative.

This clone appeared once. V is TRBV28 and J is TRBJ1-1; 7 nucleotides align to TRBD1. This CDR3 region has 15 residues. Germline CDR1 and CDR2: MDHEN and SYDVKM. The V segment lost 5 bases and the J segment 4 bases; nucleotides outside the gene matches: 10. This CDR3 reads CASSLTGTDITEAFF. Here the CDR3 DNA reads TGTGCCAGCAGTCTCACCGGGACAGATATCACTGAAGCTTTCTTT.

The chain employs TRBV5-1 and TRBJ2-3; a weak D match, TRBD1 (6 bases). Trimming pared 4 bases from V and 2 bases from J, leaving 14 bases between. This CDR3 has 15 amino acids. Germline V gene data show CDR1 as SGHRS and CDR2 as YFSETQ. The CDR3: CASSPGHHYTDTQYF. CDR3 sequence (DNA): TGCGCCAGCAGCCCGGGACACCACTACACAGATACGCAGTATTTT.

A few counts support this clone. The V and J genes are TRBV28 and TRBJ2-7; D possibly corresponds to TRBD2 (6 bases). The CDR3 contains 13 residues. Deletions cut 6 bases from V and 3 bases from J, with 12 bases between. Germline loops: CDR1 MDHEN, CDR2 SYDVKM. The DNA for the CDR3 is TGTGCCAGCAGGCGGCGGGACCACTACGAGCAGTACTTC. It encodes CASRRRDHYEQYF.

The CDR3 DNA sequence: TGTGCCACCGAGAGCGGGAGGGATCTCTACGAGCAGTACTTC. Encoded protein: CATESGRDLYEQYF. The chain is built from TRBV28 and TRBJ2-7; 10 nucleotides line up with TRBD2. Germline CDR1 reads MDHEN; CDR2 reads SYDVKM. V dropped 10 bases and J dropped 3; count of bases not matched to a gene: 9. This CDR3 is built from 14 residues. Complete variable domain (other parts from reference TRBV28 and TRBJ2-7): DVKVTQSSRYLVKRTGEKVFLECVQDMDHENMFWYRQDPGLGLRLIYFSYDVKMKEKGDIPEGYSVSREKKERFSLILESASTNQTSMYLCATESGRDLYEQYFGPGTRLTVT.

The rearrangement uses TRBV19 and TRBJ2-7, with 13 bases that match TRBD2. The CDR3 covers 15 residues. V dropped 4 bases and J dropped 5; count of bases not matched to a gene: 5. Germline V gives CDR1 LNHDA, CDR2 SQIVND (reference sequence). The CDR3 protein is CASSRGLAGRDEQYF. CDR3 nucleotide sequence: TGTGCCAGTAGTAGGGGACTAGCGGGACGTGACGAGCAGTACTTC.

CDR3 nucleotides: TGTGCCAGCAGCTTAGAATGGAGCGAGCAGTACTTC. As protein: CASSLEWSEQYF. This chain connects TRBV11-2 to TRBJ2-7; D not certain. V was cut by 0 bases and J by 6 bases, with 6 bases left in between. The germline V gene encodes CDR1 SGHAT and CDR2 FQNNGV. The CDR3 contains 12 residues.

The chain employs TRBV4-3 and TRBJ2-3; 8 nucleotides agree with TRBD1. Per the germline V gene, CDR1 is LGHNA and CDR2 is YSLEER. There are 15 residues in the CDR3. Losses at the gene ends were 4 bases for V and 6 bases for J; bases not matched to a gene: 9. Here the CDR3 DNA reads TGCGCCAGCAGCCGCCGACAGGGGTTTTCGGATACGCAGTATTTT. It translates to CASSRRQGFSDTQYF.

The V call is TRBV28, the J call TRBJ2-6; TRBD1 is a possible D gene (5 bases). Germline CDR1 is MDHEN and CDR2 is SYDVKM. The V gene lost 4 bases and the J gene lost 0 bases, with 10 bases spanning the gap. The CDR3 is 16 residues long. CDR3 DNA: TGTGCCAGCAGTTCTCAGGGATACTCTGGGGCCAACGTCCTGACTTTC. This codes for CASSSQGYSGANVLTF.

The J gene is TRBJ2-1, the V gene TRBV5-1; the match to TRBD1 covers 8 bases. Germline CDR1 reads SGHRS; CDR2 reads YFSETQ. There are 15 residues in the CDR3. The V and J ends lost 0 bases and 4 bases, in that order; junction bases with no gene match: 3. The CDR3 loop reads CASSLADRVYNEQFF. The CDR3 bases are TGCGCCAGCAGCTTGGCGGACAGGGTGTACAATGAGCAGTTCTTC.

CDR3: CASSKDRDSYEQYF. The DNA of the CDR3 is TGTGCCAGCAGCAAGGACAGGGACTCCTACGAGCAGTACTTC. The rearrangement joins TRBV7-9 to TRBJ2-7; 8 bases are shared with TRBD1. This CDR3 has 14 residues. The V segment lost 5 bases and the J segment 0 bases; nucleotides outside the gene matches: 3. The V gene's germline CDR1 is SEHNR and CDR2 FQNEAQ (reference sequence).

The chain is built from TRBV9 and TRBJ2-1; 15 nucleotides match TRBD2. Germline V gives CDR1 SGDLS, CDR2 YYNGEE. The CDR3 extends over 16 amino acids. V dropped 7 bases and J dropped 7; count of bases not matched to a gene: 9. The CDR3 coding sequence is TGTGCCAGCGGAGGAGGACTAGCGGGAGGGAGGAATGAGCAGTTCTTC. Residues: CASGGGLAGGRNEQFF.

The chain couples TRBV7-6 to TRBJ2-5; tentative D call: TRBD2 (7 bases). The CDR3 totals 14 residues. Germline V CDR1 and CDR2: SGHVS, FNYEAQ. Trimming took 5 bases from V and 4 from J, leaving 14 bases between them. The CDR3 DNA follows: TGTGCCAGCAGCCCGAGGGGGGGCGGAGAGACCCAGTACTTC. The encoded protein is CASSPRGGGETQYF.

In the case of this clone: Sequence at one end of the junction differs from germline and may be a read error. The V gene is TRBV7-7, the J gene TRBJ2-2; possibly TRBD2 for D (5 bases). Looked up from germline, CDR1 is SSHAT and CDR2 is FNYEAQ (reference sequence). This CDR3 has 13 amino acids. The CDR3, as DNA: TGTGCTAGCAGCGCGGCGAGGGCCGGGGAGCTGTTTTTT. Protein sequence: CASSAARAGELFF.

In the case of this clone: The sample holds other DNA sequences that translate to the same CDR3. As DNA, the CDR3 is TGTGCCAGCAGTTCCCAGGGGGCCCGAGGTACTGGGGCCAACGTCCTGACTTTC. This translates into CASSSQGARGTGANVLTF. This chain uses TRBV28 with TRBJ2-6; 8 bases agree with TRBD1. Germline lookup yields CDR1 MDHEN and CDR2 SYDVKM. The CDR3 has 18 residues. V shed 4 bases, J shed 2 bases, and the junction held 10 bases outside the gene matches.

The rearrangement uses TRBV28 and TRBJ1-1, with D possibly being TRBD1 (6 bases). Germline V gene sequence: CDR1 MDHEN, CDR2 SYDVKM. This CDR3 is 14 amino acids long. Trimming stripped 7 bases from V and 6 bases from J, with 18 bases between. The CDR3, as DNA: TGTGCCAGCAAATCGGGGGGCCAGAGGGCTGAAGCTTTCTTT. Its translation: CASKSGGQRAEAFF.

V and J are TRBV6-5 and TRBJ2-5, with D unresolved. The CDR3 is 14 amino acids. Trimming removed 0 bases from V and 5 bases from J, with 10 bases in between. In germline, CDR1 is MNHEY, CDR2 SVGAGI. The CDR3 bases are TGTGCCAGCAGTTACTCGCAGAATGTGGAGACCCAGTACTTC. Its translation: CASSYSQNVETQYF.

CDR3 amino acids: CASSLGGSYSGNTIYF. CDR3 coding DNA: TGTGCCAGCAGCTTAGGTGGCAGTTACTCTGGAAACACCATATATTTT. The genes are TRBV7-2 and TRBJ1-3; no clear D. The V and J ends lost 1 base and 0 bases respectively, with 10 bases between them. This CDR3 comprises 16 residues. Germline loops: CDR1 SGHTA, CDR2 FQGNSA.

This clone has only one observation. The chain combines TRBV25-1 with TRBJ1-1; D is unclear. This CDR3 has 13 residues. The germline V and J ends were trimmed by 4 bases and 2 bases, with 8 bases remaining between them. Germline-derived CDR1 and CDR2 are MGHDK and SYGVNS. In DNA form, the CDR3 reads TGTGCCAGCAGTGTCAGTTCCAACACTGAAGCTTTCTTT. It translates to CASSVSSNTEAFF. Together with reference TRBV25-1 and TRBJ1-1, the CDR3 gives the full variable domain: EADIYQTPRYLVIGTGKKITLECSQTMGHDKMYWYQQDPGMELHLIHYSYGVNSTEKGDLSSESTVSRIRTEHFPLTLESARPSHTSQYLCASSVSSNTEAFFGQGTRLTVV.

This chain links TRBV29-1 with TRBJ2-5, with TRBD2 identical over 11 bases. Germline V gene sequence: CDR1 SQVTM, CDR2 ANQGSEA. V dropped 7 bases and J dropped 4; count of bases not matched to a gene: 2. The CDR3 extends over 12 amino acids. CDR3 bases: TGCAGCGCTCTAGCGGGGGGAGAGACCCAGTACTTC. Protein: CSALAGGETQYF.

This chain joins TRBV27 and TRBJ2-5; TRBD1 might be the D (6 bases). Trimming shortened V by 10 bases and J by 3 bases, and 15 bases separated the two germline ends. Germline-derived CDR1 and CDR2 are MNHEY and SMNVEV (reference sequence). This CDR3 contains 13 residues. CDR3 residues: CATARGRKETQYF. The CDR3, as DNA: TGTGCCACCGCCAGGGGCAGAAAAGAGACCCAGTACTTC.

The chain has TRBV5-1 and TRBJ1-2, with a weak D call TRBD1 (5 bases). Germline V gene sequence: CDR1 SGHRS, CDR2 YFSETQ. V was shortened by 2 bases and J by 4 bases, with 15 bases between the two germline ends. This CDR3 region has 15 residues. The DNA for the CDR3 is TGCGCCAGCAGCTTTGGCGGGGCCGGGAGCTATGGCTACACCTTC. Translated: CASSFGGAGSYGYTF.

This chain connects TRBV27 to TRBJ2-1; a weak D match, TRBD1 (6 bases). The CDR3 is 15 residues long. V was clipped by 2 bases and J by 4 bases, with 12 bases between them. Germline-derived CDR1 and CDR2 are MNHEY and SMNVEV (reference sequence). The CDR3 DNA follows: TGTGCCAGCAGTTTAGAAGGGGGACCTTACAATGAGCAGTTCTTC. This sequence encodes CASSLEGGPYNEQFF.

Here the CDR3 DNA reads TGTGCCAGCAGCTTAATCGCGGGGCCAGGATATAATTCACCCCTCCACTTT. It is translated as CASSLIAGPGYNSPLHF. The genes are TRBV11-1 and TRBJ1-6, with D possibly TRBD1 on 5 matching bases. The V gene's germline CDR1 is SGHAT and CDR2 FQDESV (reference sequence). V dropped 2 bases and J dropped 4 bases, with 15 bases sitting between them. The CDR3 extends over 17 amino acids.

The gene calls are TRBV25-1 and TRBJ1-4; the D gene is possibly TRBD1 (6 bases). The CDR3 is made up of 13 amino acids. V was trimmed by 5 bases and J by 8 bases, leaving 12 bases between them. Per germline, CDR1 MGHDK and CDR2 SYGVNS. The CDR3 reads CASSRTGLEKLFF. As DNA, the CDR3 is TGTGCCAGCAGTCGAACAGGGTTAGAAAAACTGTTTTTT.